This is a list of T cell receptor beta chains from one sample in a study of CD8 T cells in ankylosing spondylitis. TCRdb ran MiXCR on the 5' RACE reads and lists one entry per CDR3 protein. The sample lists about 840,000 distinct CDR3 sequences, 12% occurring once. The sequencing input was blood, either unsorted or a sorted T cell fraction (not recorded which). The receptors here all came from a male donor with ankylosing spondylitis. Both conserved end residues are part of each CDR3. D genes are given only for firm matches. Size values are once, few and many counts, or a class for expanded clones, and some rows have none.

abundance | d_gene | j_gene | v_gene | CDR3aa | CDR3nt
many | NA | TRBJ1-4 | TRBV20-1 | CSASGTTGEKLFF | TGCAGTGCCTCAGGGACTACCGGGGAAAAACTGTTTTTT
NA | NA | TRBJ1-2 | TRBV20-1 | CSAREAGDYGYTF | TGCAGTGCTAGAGAGGCAGGGGACTATGGCTACACCTTC
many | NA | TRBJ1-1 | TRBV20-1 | CSARLLRYTEAFF | TGCAGTGCTAGGTTGCTTAGGTACACTGAAGCTTTCTTT
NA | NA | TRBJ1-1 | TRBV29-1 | CSALAQVNTEAFF | TGCAGCGCCTTAGCACAGGTGAACACTGAAGCTTTCTTT
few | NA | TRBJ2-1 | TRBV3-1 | CASSPIRYNEQFF | TGTGCCAGCAGCCCGATTCGGTACAATGAGCAGTTCTTC
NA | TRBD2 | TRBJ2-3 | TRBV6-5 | CASSYSGRLAGGTDTQYF | TGTGCCAGCAGTTACTCGGGCCGACTAGCGGGAGGCACAGATACGCAGTATTTT
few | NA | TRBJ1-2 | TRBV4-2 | CAISPMDYGYTF | TGTGCCATCAGCCCTATGGATTATGGCTACACCTTC
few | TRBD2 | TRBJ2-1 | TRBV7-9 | CASSPGRSSSEQFF | TGTGCCAGCAGCCCCGGGAGGAGTTCTAGTGAGCAGTTCTTC
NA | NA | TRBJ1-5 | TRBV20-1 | CSANRDHQPQHF | TGCAGTGCGAACAGGGATCATCAGCCCCAGCATTTT
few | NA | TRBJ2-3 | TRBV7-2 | CASSRGLTTDTQYF | TGTGCCAGCAGCCGGGGTCTCACCACAGATACGCAGTATTTT